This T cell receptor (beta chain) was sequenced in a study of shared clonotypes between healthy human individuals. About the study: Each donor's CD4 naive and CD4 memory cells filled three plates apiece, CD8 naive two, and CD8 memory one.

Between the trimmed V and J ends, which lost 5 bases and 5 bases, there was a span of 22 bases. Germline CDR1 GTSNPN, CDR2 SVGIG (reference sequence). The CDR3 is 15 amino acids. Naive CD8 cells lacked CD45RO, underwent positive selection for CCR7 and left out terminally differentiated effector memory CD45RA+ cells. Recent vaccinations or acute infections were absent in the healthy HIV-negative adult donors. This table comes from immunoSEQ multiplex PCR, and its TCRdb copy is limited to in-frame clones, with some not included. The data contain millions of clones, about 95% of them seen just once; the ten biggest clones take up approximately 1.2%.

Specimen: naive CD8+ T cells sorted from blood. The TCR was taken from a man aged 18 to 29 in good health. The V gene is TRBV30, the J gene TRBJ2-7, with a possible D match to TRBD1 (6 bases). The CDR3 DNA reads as TGTGCCTGGGGACAGTCCGGGTCCTCTGGGGACGAGCAGTACTTC. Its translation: CAWGQSGSSGDEQYF.